These 19 T cell receptor beta chains came from one sample sequenced in a study of vaccination and CD4 T cells after COVID-19. Scientists ran DNA taken from cultured CD4+ T cells through the Oncomine TCR Beta short-read assay for sequencing. TCRdb called the PCR reads again in MiXCR, with one record for every CDR3 protein. The table lists some 12,000 distinct CDR3 sequences, 45% to 50% of them singletons. As to treatment: approximately 9-day PBMC culture with coronavirus spike peptide pools or control peptides (ViraFEST assay). These receptors lack a known antigen. The sequenced sample was CD4+ T cells from blood, cultured in vitro. The receptors here all came from a human donor who had recovered from COVID-19.

The gene calls are TRBV28 and TRBJ1-2; D is undetermined. Per the germline V gene, CDR1 is MDHEN and CDR2 is SYDVKM. Trimming pared 7 bases from V and 0 bases from J, leaving 18 bases between. The CDR3 has 16 residues. CDR3 amino acids: CASTQSSLGSNYGYTF. In nucleotides, the CDR3 is TGTGCCAGCACCCAATCCTCGCTCGGCTCTAACTATGGCTACACCTTC.

The chain carries TRBV20-1 and TRBJ1-5, with D unclear. The CDR3 is 13 residues long. The V and J ends lost 4 bases and 3 bases respectively, with 10 bases between them. Germline V gene sequence: CDR1 DFQATT, CDR2 SNEGSKA (reference sequence). CDR3 DNA: TGCAGTGCTAATTCGGTATCCAATCAGCCCCAGCATTTT. This sequence encodes CSANSVSNQPQHF.

This rearrangement joins TRBV4-2 to TRBJ1-2; no definite D call. Germline values: CDR1 LGHNA, CDR2 YNFKEQ. The V end lost 1 base, the J end lost 8 bases, and 20 bases lay between the germline ends. This CDR3 spans 16 amino acids. CDR3 DNA: TGTGCCAGCAGCCAAGCCTGGAGGGATCCCACGGAGGGCTACACCTTC. This sequence encodes CASSQAWRDPTEGYTF.

Comment on this clonotype: Its ends do not fully match the called genes, so a read error is possible. The genes are TRBV9 and TRBJ1-2; 9 bases agree with TRBD1. This CDR3 has 10 residues. CDR1 is SGDLS, CDR2 YYNGEE, per germline. CDR3 sequence (DNA): TGTGCCAGCAGCGGGGACAGGGCGAGTTTC. It codes for CASSGDRASF.

The chain combines TRBV24-1 with TRBJ2-2, with 7 bases lining up with TRBD2. The CDR3 runs to 17 residues. CDR1 is KGHDR, CDR2 SFDVKD, per germline. Germline trimming cut 6 bases from V and 3 bases from J; bases unmatched to any gene: 12. CDR3 nucleotide sequence: TGTGCCACCAGTCAGCGGGGAGCCCTCGTGGACACCGGGGAGCTGTTTTTT. Translated, it gives CATSQRGALVDTGELFF.

The chain links TRBV5-4 to TRBJ1-6; D not resolved. This CDR3 spans 14 amino acids. Deletions cut 0 bases from V and 6 bases from J, with 7 bases between. Germline values: CDR1 SGHNT, CDR2 YYREEE (reference sequence). The CDR3 nucleotides are TGTGCCAGCAGCTTGGCGGTCTCTAATTCACCCCTCCACTTT. It is translated as CASSLAVSNSPLHF. Combining the CDR3 with reference TRBV5-4 and TRBJ1-6 gives the whole variable domain ETGVTQSPTHLIKTRGQQVTLRCSSQSGHNTVSWYQQALGQGPQFIFQYYREEENGRGNFPPRFSGLQFPNYSSELNVNALELDDSALYLCASSLAVSNSPLHFGNGTRLTVT.

This clonotype was found a few times. The CDR3 region has the DNA TGTGCCAGCAGTGTAGGGGACAGCTATAATTCACCCCTCCACTTT. It encodes CASSVGDSYNSPLHF. The chain uses TRBV12-3 or TRBV12-4 and TRBJ1-6; 7 nucleotides line up with TRBD1. This CDR3 has 15 amino acids. The trim removed 5 bases at V and 3 bases at J, leaving 4 bases unmatched.

V and J are TRBV6-2 or TRBV6-3 and TRBJ1-3; D unclear. The V gene's germline CDR1 is MNHEY and CDR2 SVGEGT. The CDR3 runs to 13 residues. Trimming took 5 bases from V and 2 from J, leaving 7 bases between them. In nucleotides, the CDR3 is TGTGCCAGCAGTCCCGACACTGGAAACACCATATATTTT. Protein sequence: CASSPDTGNTIYF.

This clonotype was seen a few times. The J gene is TRBJ1-5, the V gene TRBV20-1; 9 nucleotides line up with TRBD1. The CDR3 sequence is 14 residues long. V was clipped by 5 bases and J by 6 bases; unmatched bases: 8. From germline, CDR1 is DFQATT and CDR2 SNEGSKA (reference sequence). CDR3 DNA: TGCAGTGCTCAAACAGGGGGCATAAGTCAGCCCCAGCATTTT. It encodes CSAQTGGISQPQHF.

CDR3 region: CASSFAPYGGNPRQETQYF. The CDR3 coding sequence is TGTGCCAGCAGTTTTGCCCCCTACGGCGGGAACCCACGCCAAGAGACCCAGTACTTC. This chain links TRBV12-3 or TRBV12-4 with TRBJ2-5, with a weak D call TRBD2 (6 bases). This CDR3 is 19 amino acids long. V was pared by 3 bases and J by 1 base, with 24 bases between.

This clonotype appeared a single time. The rearrangement uses TRBV20-1 and TRBJ2-7; 8 nucleotides line up with TRBD2. The V segment lost 4 bases and the J segment 0 bases; nucleotides outside the gene matches: 14. The germline gives CDR1 DFQATT, CDR2 SNEGSKA (reference sequence). The CDR3 is 17 amino acids. This CDR3 is CSATILRTGGVSYEQYF. CDR3 bases: TGCAGTGCTACAATCCTAAGGACGGGGGGGGTCTCCTACGAGCAGTACTTC.

The J gene is TRBJ1-6, the V gene TRBV7-8; D is ambiguous. Germline loops: CDR1 SGHVS, CDR2 FQNEAQ. V dropped 6 bases and J dropped 1 base, with 16 bases sitting between them. The CDR3 is made up of 17 amino acids. Here the CDR3 reads CASRPLWTESYNSPLHF. The CDR3 coding sequence is TGTGCCAGCAGGCCTTTGTGGACGGAGTCCTATAATTCACCCCTCCACTTT.

The CDR3 sequence: CASSGSSGRREQYF. In nucleotides, the CDR3 is TGTGCCAGCAGTGGGAGTAGCGGGAGGCGGGAGCAGTACTTC. This chain uses TRBV27 with TRBJ2-7, with 10 bases matching TRBD2. The CDR3 loop spans 14 amino acids. The germline V gene encodes CDR1 MNHEY and CDR2 SMNVEV (reference sequence). Trimming cost V 5 bases and J 7 bases; bases outside gene matches: 8.

CDR3 in amino acids: CASSPRANTEAFF. The CDR3 bases are TGTGCCAGCAGCCCCAGGGCCAACACTGAAGCTTTCTTT. This sequence joins TRBV7-9 and TRBJ1-1; maybe TRBD1 (5 bases). The germline V and J ends were trimmed by 5 bases and 2 bases, with 9 bases remaining between them. The CDR3 has 13 residues. In germline, CDR1 is SEHNR, CDR2 FQNEAQ (reference sequence).

A few counts support this clonotype. This rearrangement joins TRBV28 to TRBJ1-5, with a possible D match to TRBD1 (5 bases). V lost 8 bases and J lost 4, with 18 bases in between. The CDR3 consists of 15 residues. The germline V gene has CDR1 MDHEN and CDR2 SYDVKM. The CDR3 bases are TGTGCCAGCGTCCGGGGGGTTCAGGGTAATCAGCCCCAGCATTTT. This gives the protein CASVRGVQGNQPQHF.

V and J are TRBV7-9 and TRBJ1-2; TRBD1 is a possible D gene (6 bases). This CDR3 is built from 19 residues. Trimming shortened V by 5 bases and J by 4 bases, and 29 bases separated the two germline ends. Looked up from germline, CDR1 is SEHNR and CDR2 is FQNEAQ (reference sequence). The CDR3 nucleotides are TGTGCCAGCAGCCAGTGGGGGCGGGGGGCTAAATCGGCGGGCTATGGCTACACCTTC. Residues: CASSQWGRGAKSAGYGYTF. The full variable domain, completed using reference TRBV7-9 and TRBJ1-2, is DTGVSQNPRHKITKRGQNVTFRCDPISEHNRLYWYRQTLGQGPEFLTYFQNEAQLEKSRLLSDRFSAERPKGSFSTLEIQRTEQGDSAMYLCASSQWGRGAKSAGYGYTFGSGTRLTVV.

This clonotype was observed a handful of times. CDR3 nucleotide sequence: TGTGCCAGCAGCTTAGCCAGACAAGAGACCCAGTACTTC. It encodes CASSLARQETQYF. The rearrangement joins TRBV7-2 to TRBJ2-5; D remains unclear. This CDR3 contains 13 residues. V was clipped by 0 bases and J by 2 bases, with 4 bases between them. In germline, CDR1 is SGHTA, CDR2 FQGNSA. Full variable domain (remainder filled in from reference TRBV7-2 and TRBJ2-5): GAGVSQSPSNKVTEKGKDVELRCDPISGHTALYWYRQSLGQGLEFLIYFQGNSAPDKSGLPSDRFSAERTGGSVSTLTIQRTQQEDSAVYLCASSLARQETQYFGPGTRLLVL.

The chain joins TRBV6-4 to TRBJ2-1, with 11 positions matching TRBD1. The V gene end was trimmed by 4 bases and the J gene end by 6 bases; junction bases not matched to a gene: 5. Germline V lookup: CDR1 MRHNA, CDR2 SNTAGT. The CDR3 extends over 15 amino acids. Written as DNA, the CDR3 is TGTGCCAGCAGTGGGGGACAGGGGGAAGGCAATGAGCAGTTCTTC. Protein product: CASSGGQGEGNEQFF.

This chain connects TRBV19 to TRBJ2-7; 7 bases fit TRBD1. Trimming cost V 2 bases and J 5 bases; bases outside gene matches: 0. Germline CDR1 and CDR2: LNHDA and SQIVND (reference sequence). The CDR3 length is 12 residues. The CDR3 DNA sequence: TGTGCCAGTAGTATAACAGGGGACGAGCAGTACTTC. Translated: CASSITGDEQYF.